This T cell receptor (beta chain) was found in a study of blood T cell repertoires in COVID-19. Study summary: Donors in the United States, Italy and Spain gave samples during acute or convalescent COVID-19. Sample material is recorded as cDNA or gDNA derived from T cells, B-cell-depleted T cells, or PBMCs.

Per the study methods: Amplification from reference gene primers served as the basis for estimated nucleated cell counts. Only in-frame clones appear in the TCRdb table, and some are missing; sequencing was by immunoSEQ multiplex PCR. V and J calls and clone size are given by that table; D and trimming were obtained from the DNA. The sample records fewer than 80,000 clones, roughly 76% being singletons. There are 15 residues in the CDR3. The V end was cut by 0 bases, the J end by 2 bases, with 11 bases between. The germline V gene encodes CDR1 MRHNA and CDR2 SNTAGT. The sequence was collected from a human donor in a cohort sampled during active COVID-19. The rearrangement links TRBV6-4 to TRBJ2-7, with no clear D. Sequencing input: peripheral blood. The CDR3 bases are TGTGCCAGCAGTGACTCTCTCTGGCCGCCCTACGAGCAGTACTTC. This encodes CASSDSLWPPYEQYF.